This T cell receptor beta chain originates from a study of blood T cell repertoires in COVID-19. Study as a whole: Acute-phase and convalescent COVID-19 samples originated in the United States, Italy and Spain. T cells, B-cell-depleted T cells, or PBMCs supplied cDNA or gDNA.

As originally analysed: Scientists estimated how many nucleated cells there were by amplifying reference gene primers. The table came from immunoSEQ multiplex PCR; TCRdb's copy has only in-frame clones and leaves some out. V and J calls plus clone size are reproduced from that table; the DNA served to infer D and trimming. The sample includes approximately 140,000 clones, roughly 80% of them seen just once. The CDR3 spans 14 residues. Germline loops: CDR1 SQVTM, CDR2 ANQGSEA. The V and J ends lost 6 bases and 5 bases, in that order; junction bases with no gene match: 6. The rearrangement joins TRBV29-1 to TRBJ2-2; TRBD1 aligns across 10 bases. The TCR was taken from a man over 45 with acute or convalescent COVID-19. Input material: peripheral blood. For the CDR3, the DNA is TGCAGCGTGCGGGACAGGGGTGATACCGGGGAGCTGTTTTTT. Amino acid sequence: CSVRDRGDTGELFF.